Listed below are T cell receptor beta chains from one sample, sequenced in a study of shared clonotypes between healthy human individuals. The table came from immunoSEQ multiplex PCR; TCRdb's copy has only in-frame clones and leaves some out. The sample has about half a million clones; 60% to 80% are singletons. Sequencing was done on a sample of PBMCs. These receptor sequences come from a woman between 35 and 50 years old in good health. Some clones in this sample may be carry-over from other donors' samples. CDR3s include the opening cysteine and the closing phenylalanine or tryptophan. The D gene is left open where the match is weak. Some rows mark clone size as missing; the rest say once, few, many or name a class of expanded clone.

D gene	clone size	V gene	J gene	CDR3 DNA	CDR3 protein
TRBD1	-	TRBV5-6	TRBJ2-1	TGTGCCAGCAGCTTTTCCTCAGGGGGTGGCGATGAGCAGTTCTTC	CASSFSSGGGDEQFF
-	once	TRBV7-2	TRBJ1-1	TGTGCCAGCAGCTTGGAGTCGGGGATTGTGGCTTTCTTT	CASSLESGIVAFF
-	-	TRBV15	TRBJ2-3	TGTGCCACCAGCAGAGATTCTGGGCTCCAAGATACGCAGTATTTT	CATSRDSGLQDTQYF
-	-	TRBV15	TRBJ2-7	TGTGCCACCAGCAGAGAGTCCAGGGCTGGCCACGAGCAGTACTTC	CATSRESRAGHEQYF
-	-	TRBV6-5	TRBJ2-1	TGTGCCAGCAGTTCTTCATGGAATGAGCAGTTCTTC	CASSSSWNEQFF
-	-	TRBV28	TRBJ1-3	TGTGCCAGCAGGGACAGCAGATCTGGAAACACCATATATTTT	CASRDSRSGNTIYF
TRBD1	-	TRBV25-1	TRBJ2-2	TGTGCCAGCAGTGAATACCCGGACAGGGATTTGACCGGGGAGCTGTTTTTT	CASSEYPDRDLTGELFF
-	-	TRBV29-1	TRBJ1-1	TGCAGCGTTGTAGCGGGGCCTAACACTGAAGCTTTCTTT	CSVVAGPNTEAFF
-	once	TRBV7-2	TRBJ2-7	TGTGCCAGCAGCTCCAGGGTCGGCTCCTACGAGCAGTACTTC	CASSSRVGSYEQYF
-	-	TRBV13	TRBJ2-7	TGTGCCAGCAGCACGACCGGGCCCAGTGGCGAGCAGTACTTC	CASSTTGPSGEQYF
-	few	TRBV5-1	TRBJ2-7	TGCGCCAGCAGCTTGGTAGCAGGGGCAAGTCCCGAGCAGTACTTC	CASSLVAGASPEQYF
TRBD2	-	TRBV5-1	TRBJ2-1	TGCGCCAGCAGCTTTTCGGGACTAGCGGGAGAAGAGCAGTTCTTC	CASSFSGLAGEEQFF
-	-	TRBV5-1	TRBJ2-7	TGCGCCAGCAGCCTGGAACAGGGATCCTACGAGCAGTACTTC	CASSLEQGSYEQYF
-	-	TRBV6-4	TRBJ2-3	TGTGCCAGCAGTCCTAGGGGGATGGAGGCAGATACGCAGTATTTT	CASSPRGMEADTQYF
TRBD2	-	TRBV15	TRBJ2-3	TGTGCCACCAGCAGAGCCTCCGGGAGGGGCACAGATACGCAGTATTTT	CATSRASGRGTDTQYF
TRBD1	-	TRBV28	TRBJ2-6	TGTGCCAGCAGCCCCGTGACGGGACAGTCTGGGGCCAACGTCCTGACTTTC	CASSPVTGQSGANVLTF
TRBD2	few	TRBV10-3	TRBJ2-2	TGTGCCATCAAATCGGGACTAGTGAGGTCCGGGGAGCTGTTTTTT	CAIKSGLVRSGELFF
TRBD2	-	TRBV7-9	TRBJ2-3	TGTGCCAGCACGCGGGGGATCGCGGATACGCAGTATTTT	CASTRGIADTQYF
-	few	TRBV6-5	TRBJ1-3	TGTGCCAGCCTCGAGGGACGCACTGGAAACACCATATATTTT	CASLEGRTGNTIYF
-	many	TRBV19	TRBJ1-2	TGTGCCAGTACCGCCCGAGGAGGGGATGGAGGCTACACCTTC	CASTARGGDGGYTF
-	-	TRBV5-1	TRBJ2-3	TGCGCCAGCAGCTTCGGCAGGGGGGCAGATACGCAGTATTTT	CASSFGRGADTQYF
-	-	TRBV27	TRBJ2-1	TGTGCCAGCAGTTTCGGCGTCGGGTCCTACAATGAGCAGTTCTTC	CASSFGVGSYNEQFF
TRBD1	-	TRBV7-3	TRBJ2-1	TGTGCCAGCAGCACCCGGGACAGCTACAATGAGCAGTTCTTC	CASSTRDSYNEQFF
TRBD2	-	TRBV11-3	TRBJ2-3	TGTGCCAGCAGCCAGGGGACTAGCGGGAGGACAGATACGCAGTATTTT	CASSQGTSGRTDTQYF
-	-	TRBV9	TRBJ2-2	TGTGCCAGCAGCGCATCCCCAGCTGGGGACACCGGGGAGCTGTTTTTT	CASSASPAGDTGELFF
TRBD1	-	TRBV7-2	TRBJ1-2	TGTGCCAGCAGCTTAGGGACAGGGGGCGGCTATGGCTACACCTTC	CASSLGTGGGYGYTF
TRBD2	-	TRBV7-3	TRBJ2-1	TGTGCCAGCAGCCTTAGCGGGAGGGCCGAATCTGGACAGTTCTTC	CASSLSGRAESGQFF
-	-	TRBV19	TRBJ2-7	TGTGCCAGTAGACCCCAAGCCTTTTCGGGGTTGGGCTCCTACGAGCAGTACTTC	CASRPQAFSGLGSYEQYF
-	-	TRBV15	TRBJ2-5	TGTGCCACCAGCAGAGCCAACAGGGAGGAGACCCAGTACTTC	CATSRANREETQYF
-	-	TRBV11-3	TRBJ1-4	TGTGCCAGCAGCTTAGATTCCGGGGACAATGAAAAACTGTTTTTT	CASSLDSGDNEKLFF
TRBD2	-	TRBV5-5	TRBJ2-3	TGTGCCAGCAGCTTGGGTGGGACTAGCCCAGATACGCAGTATTTT	CASSLGGTSPDTQYF
-	-	TRBV5-1	TRBJ1-4	TGCGCCAGCAGCCCCGGGACAATGGGTGAAAAACTGTTTTTT	CASSPGTMGEKLFF
TRBD2	-	TRBV7-7	TRBJ2-5	TGTGCCAGCAGCGAAGGGACTAGCAGAGGTGGGGAGACCCAGTACTTC	CASSEGTSRGGETQYF
TRBD2	once	TRBV5-1	TRBJ2-7	TGCGCCAGCAGCTTTTTACTAGCGGGGTCCGCCTACGAGCAGTACTTC	CASSFLLAGSAYEQYF
-	-	TRBV2	TRBJ2-5	TGTGCCAGCGGAACACTCCAAGAGACCCAGTACTTC	CASGTLQETQYF
TRBD1	-	TRBV5-6	TRBJ2-2	TGTGCCAGCAGCTTTGGGACAGGGATCGCCGGGGAGCTGTTTTTT	CASSFGTGIAGELFF
TRBD2	-	TRBV5-1	TRBJ2-3	TGCGCCAGCAGTTTGGGCGGGAGACGTGGAGATACGCAGTATTTT	CASSLGGRRGDTQYF
-	once	TRBV4-1	TRBJ2-2	TGCGCCAGTTGGGGAGCCGGACGTTTGTTTTTT	CASWGAGRLFF
-	-	TRBV10-3	TRBJ1-1	TGTGCCATCAGTGAGCTGGGGACTGAAGCTTTCTTT	CAISELGTEAFF
-	-	TRBV7-3	TRBJ2-5	TGTGCCAGCAGCCGCGGGGGCGGGGCGGAAGAGACCCAGTACTTC	CASSRGGGAEETQYF
TRBD1	-	TRBV6-1	TRBJ2-5	TGTGCCAGCTTGGGACAGACACGAGAGACCCAGTACTTC	CASLGQTRETQYF
-	-	TRBV5-4	TRBJ2-2	TGTGCCACCGCGGGGTATTCGAACACCGGGGAGCTGTTTTTT	CATAGYSNTGELFF
-	-	TRBV6-4	TRBJ2-2	TGTGCCAGCAGTGACTCAGGGGACACCGGGGAGCTGTTTTTT	CASSDSGDTGELFF
TRBD1	-	TRBV30	TRBJ1-2	TGTGCCTGGAGCGCCGGGACAGGGGTCCCCTATGGCTACACCTTC	CAWSAGTGVPYGYTF
-	-	TRBV4-3	TRBJ1-2	TGCGCCAGCAGCCAAGATCCCGGGCCCCGGGGGGGTGGCTACACCTTC	CASSQDPGPRGGGYTF
TRBD2	-	TRBV10-2	TRBJ2-3	TGCGCCAGCAGTACGAACCAGGGACTAGCGGGACTTAGTGATACGCAGTATTTT	CASSTNQGLAGLSDTQYF
TRBD1	once	TRBV6-5	TRBJ1-2	TGTGCCAGCAGTCCCAGGACAGGGACTAACTATGGCTACACCTTC	CASSPRTGTNYGYTF
-	-	TRBV9	TRBJ1-1	TGTGCCAGCAGCGTAGGGAGGAACACTGAAGCTTTCTTT	CASSVGRNTEAFF
-	-	TRBV10-3	TRBJ2-5	TGTGCCATCAGTGACAGAGCCGAGGGGGAGACCCAGTACTTC	CAISDRAEGETQYF
-	-	TRBV11-2	TRBJ2-2	TGTGCCAGCAGCTTAGAGGGCAGCGGGGAGCTGTTTTTT	CASSLEGSGELFF
-	-	TRBV29-1	TRBJ2-1	TGCAGCGTTGAAGTGAGCGTCGCTGAGCAGTTCTTC	CSVEVSVAEQFF
-	-	TRBV10-3	TRBJ2-1	TGTGCCATCAGTGAGTCGAGTCTAGGAAATGAGCAGTTCTTC	CAISESSLGNEQFF